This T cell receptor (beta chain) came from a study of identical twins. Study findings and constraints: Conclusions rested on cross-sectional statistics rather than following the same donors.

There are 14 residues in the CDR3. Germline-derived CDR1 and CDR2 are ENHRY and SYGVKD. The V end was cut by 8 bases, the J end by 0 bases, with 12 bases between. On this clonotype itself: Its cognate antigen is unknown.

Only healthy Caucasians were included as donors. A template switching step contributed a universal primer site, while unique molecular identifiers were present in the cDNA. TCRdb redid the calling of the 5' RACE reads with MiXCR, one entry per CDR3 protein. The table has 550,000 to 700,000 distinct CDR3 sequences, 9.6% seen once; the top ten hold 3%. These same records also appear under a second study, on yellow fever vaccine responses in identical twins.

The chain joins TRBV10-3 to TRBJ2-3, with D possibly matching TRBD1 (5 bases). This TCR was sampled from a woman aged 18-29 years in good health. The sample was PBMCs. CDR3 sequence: CAIRPTGSTDTQYF. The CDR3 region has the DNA TGTGCCATCCGTCCCACAGGAAGCACAGATACGCAGTATTTT.